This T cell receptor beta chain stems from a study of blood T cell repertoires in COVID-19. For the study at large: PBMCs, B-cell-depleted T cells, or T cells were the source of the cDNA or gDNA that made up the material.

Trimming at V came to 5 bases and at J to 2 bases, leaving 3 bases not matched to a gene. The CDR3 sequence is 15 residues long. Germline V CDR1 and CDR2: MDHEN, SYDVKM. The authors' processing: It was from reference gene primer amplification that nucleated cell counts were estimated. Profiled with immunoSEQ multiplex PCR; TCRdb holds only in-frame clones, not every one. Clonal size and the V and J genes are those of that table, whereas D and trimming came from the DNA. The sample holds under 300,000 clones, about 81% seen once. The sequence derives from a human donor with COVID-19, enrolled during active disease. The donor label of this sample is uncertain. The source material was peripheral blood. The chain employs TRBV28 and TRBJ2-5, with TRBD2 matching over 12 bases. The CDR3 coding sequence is TGTGCCAGCAGTATACTAGCGGGAGGTCAAGAGACCCAGTACTTC. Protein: CASSILAGGQETQYF.